Following are 21 T cell receptor beta chains from one sample sequenced in a study of control samples from healthy donors and cancer patients. Clones were sequenced by immunoSEQ multiplex PCR, and TCRdb holds only the in-frame ones, with some missing. The sample includes 100,000 to 150,000 clones, 75% to 95% of them seen just once. Material for sequencing was blood. The receptors come from a young man in good health.

This clone appeared once. The chain combines TRBV7-2 with TRBJ2-7; 7 nucleotides match TRBD1. This CDR3 region has 15 residues. Germline loops: CDR1 SGHTA, CDR2 FQGNSA. V was pared by 1 base and J by 0 bases, with 3 bases of the junction left unmatched. The CDR3 reads CASSLVGTVSYEQYF. The DNA of the CDR3 is TGTGCCAGCAGCTTAGTCGGGACAGTCTCCTACGAGCAGTACTTC.

This clone showed up just once. The chain couples TRBV6-1 to TRBJ2-7; D is uncertain. The CDR3 spans 11 residues. Germline V gene sequence: CDR1 MNHNS, CDR2 SASEGT. Trimming shortened V by 3 bases and J by 8 bases, and 8 bases separated the two germline ends. The CDR3 loop reads CASSDTPQQYF. CDR3 DNA: TGTGCCAGCAGTGACACCCCTCAGCAGTACTTC.

V and J are TRBV20-1 and TRBJ1-6; D gene ambiguous. The CDR3 extends over 13 amino acids. Germline V CDR1 and CDR2: DFQATT, SNEGSKA (reference sequence). Trimming pared 3 bases from V and 7 bases from J, leaving 10 bases between. CDR3 loop: CSASEQKNSPLHF. CDR3 DNA: TGCAGTGCTAGTGAGCAGAAGAATTCACCCCTCCACTTT.

Comment on this clone: The sample holds other DNA sequences that translate to the same CDR3. The chain couples TRBV7-3 to TRBJ2-3, with TRBD2 matching over 8 bases. Germline V lookup: CDR1 SGHTA, CDR2 FQGTGA. This CDR3 spans 15 amino acids. Unmatched junction bases numbered 6, after V lost 5 bases and J lost 2 bases. The CDR3 here is CASSQSGGPTDTQYF. The CDR3 DNA is TGTGCCAGCAGCCAGTCGGGGGGGCCCACAGATACGCAGTATTTT.

The chain uses TRBV5-5 and TRBJ2-1; 10 positions match TRBD2. The V segment lost 7 bases and the J segment 8 bases; nucleotides outside the gene matches: 15. The CDR3 is 16 residues long. The V gene's germline CDR1 is SGHKS and CDR2 YYEKEE (reference sequence). For the CDR3, the DNA is TGTGCCAGCCCCCCGAGAGCGGGGGGGCCGTTAGATGAGCAGTTCTTC. Translation gives CASPPRAGGPLDEQFF.

The rearrangement joins TRBV5-1 to TRBJ1-1; tentative D call: TRBD1 (5 bases). The length of the CDR3 is 14 residues. V was shortened by 6 bases and J by 5 bases, with 17 bases between the two germline ends. CDR1 SGHRS and CDR2 YFSETQ come from the germline V gene. CDR3 DNA sequence: TGCGCCAGCAACTTCGGGGGGAAAAGAACTGAAGCTTTCTTT. This codes for CASNFGGKRTEAFF. Full variable domain (outside the CDR3, taken from reference TRBV5-1 and TRBJ1-1): KAGVTQTPRYLIKTRGQQVTLSCSPISGHRSVSWYQQTPGQGLQFLFEYFSETQRNKGNFPGRFSGRQFSNSRSEMNVSTLELGDSALYLCASNFGGKRTEAFFGQGTRLTVV.

V usage is TRBV6-5 and J usage is TRBJ1-2; 9 positions match TRBD1. Germline loops: CDR1 MNHEY, CDR2 SVGAGI. V lost 0 bases and J lost 5; bases outside the gene matches: 4. The CDR3 runs 15 residues. This chain's CDR3 is CASSYSTGGGYGYTF. The CDR3 DNA reads as TGTGCCAGCAGTTACTCGACAGGGGGGGGTTATGGCTACACCTTC.

The V call is TRBV7-3, the J call TRBJ1-1; D call uncertain. V gave up 6 bases and J gave up 6 bases, with 17 bases separating them. Looked up from germline, CDR1 is SGHTA and CDR2 is FQGTGA. The CDR3 spans 14 residues. CDR3 sequence reads: CASRTAGGSAEAFF. DNA for the CDR3: TGTGCCAGCAGGACTGCGGGCGGTTCCGCTGAAGCTTTCTTT.

This chain connects TRBV19 to TRBJ1-1, with 8 positions matching TRBD1. Germline V lookup: CDR1 LNHDA, CDR2 SQIVND (reference sequence). CDR3 length equals 15 residues. Unmatched junction bases numbered 8, after V lost 5 bases and J lost 3 bases. This chain's CDR3 is CASSPRTGIYTEAFF. As DNA, the CDR3 is TGTGCCAGTAGTCCGAGGACAGGGATATACACTGAAGCTTTCTTT.

The chain links TRBV27 to TRBJ2-3; unclear D gene. The V gene's germline CDR1 is MNHEY and CDR2 SMNVEV (reference sequence). Between the trimmed V and J ends, which lost 2 bases and 3 bases, there was a span of 9 bases. The CDR3 length is 14 residues. The CDR3 sequence is CASSLTPKTDTQYF. The CDR3 DNA follows: TGTGCCAGCAGTTTAACCCCAAAGACAGATACGCAGTATTTT.

The chain carries TRBV18 and TRBJ1-2; 7 bases map to TRBD1. The CDR3 sequence is 15 residues long. Germline-derived CDR1 and CDR2 are KGHSH and LQKENI. V lost 5 bases and J lost 4; bases outside the gene matches: 10. CDR3 loop: CASSFFRDSSYGYTF. The CDR3 DNA sequence: TGTGCCAGCTCATTCTTCCGGGACAGCTCCTATGGCTACACCTTC.

The V and J genes are TRBV28 and TRBJ1-5, with 10 bases matching TRBD1. Germline loops: CDR1 MDHEN, CDR2 SYDVKM. The CDR3 contains 15 residues. V was clipped by 7 bases and J by 5 bases; unmatched bases: 8. The CDR3 DNA reads as TGTGCCAGCATGGTGGGACAGGGGTTGTATCAGCCCCAGCATTTT. Its translation: CASMVGQGLYQPQHF.

This chain connects TRBV12-1 to TRBJ1-2. TRBV12-1 is given as a pseudogene. This CDR3 has 15 amino acids. CDR3 sequence: CASSSCSTENYGYTF. The DNA for the CDR3 is TGTGCCAGCAGCTCCTGCTCGACGGAAAACTATGGCTACACCTTC.

The rearrangement links TRBV5-1 to TRBJ1-4, with 9 bases lining up with TRBD1. Germline lookup yields CDR1 SGHRS and CDR2 YFSETQ. The junction had 4 bases not matched to a gene; V was cut back by 5 bases and J by 8 bases. CDR3 length equals 13 residues. CDR3: CASRGTGREKLFF. The CDR3 nucleotides are TGCGCCAGCAGGGGGACAGGGAGGGAAAAACTGTTTTTT. The full variable domain, with the rest looked up from reference TRBV5-1 and TRBJ1-4, is KAGVTQTPRYLIKTRGQQVTLSCSPISGHRSVSWYQQTPGQGLQFLFEYFSETQRNKGNFPGRFSGRQFSNSRSEMNVSTLELGDSALYLCASRGTGREKLFFGSGTQLSVL.

The chain joins TRBV7-2 to TRBJ2-5; 7 bases are shared with TRBD2. CDR3 length: 15 residues. Trimming at V came to 1 base and at J to 7 bases, leaving 9 bases not matched to a gene. CDR1 and CDR2 (germline): SGHTA, FQGNSA. As DNA, the CDR3 is TGTGCCAGCAGCTTAGTGAGGGGAGGGTTGGTGACCCAGTACTTC. Protein sequence: CASSLVRGGLVTQYF.

This clone showed up just once. This chain joins TRBV25-1 and TRBJ2-5; D call uncertain. The germline V and J ends were trimmed by 3 bases and 4 bases, with 3 bases remaining between them. Germline assignment: CDR1 MGHDK and CDR2 SYGVNS. CDR3 length: 11 amino acids. The CDR3 nucleotides read TGTGCCAGCAGTGAGGCAGAGACCCAGTACTTC. Residues: CASSEAETQYF.

The rearrangement uses TRBV4-1 and TRBJ1-5; 10 bases map to TRBD1. The CDR3 sequence is 18 residues long. The trim removed 0 bases at V and 0 bases at J, leaving 5 bases unmatched. Germline V gene data show CDR1 as MGHRA and CDR2 as YSYEKL. The CDR3, as DNA: TGCGCCAGCAGCCAAGATGGGACAGGGGCTAATAGCAATCAGCCCCAGCATTTT. Translation: CASSQDGTGANSNQPQHF.

The genes are TRBV5-1 and TRBJ2-7; 9 nucleotides match TRBD1. The trim removed 3 bases at V and 4 bases at J, leaving 5 bases unmatched. The length of the CDR3 is 14 residues. CDR1 is SGHRS, CDR2 YFSETQ, per germline. The CDR3, as DNA: TGCGCCAGCAGCTGGGGGACAGGGAATTACGAGCAGTACTTC. Protein: CASSWGTGNYEQYF. Complete variable domain (other parts from reference TRBV5-1 and TRBJ2-7): KAGVTQTPRYLIKTRGQQVTLSCSPISGHRSVSWYQQTPGQGLQFLFEYFSETQRNKGNFPGRFSGRQFSNSRSEMNVSTLELGDSALYLCASSWGTGNYEQYFGPGTRLTVT.

V usage is TRBV28 and J usage is TRBJ2-1; 11 bases map to TRBD1. The CDR3 sequence is 15 residues long. V lost 6 bases to trimming and J lost 8 bases; unmatched junction nucleotides: 9. CDR1 and CDR2 (germline): MDHEN, SYDVKM. DNA of the CDR3: TGTGCCAGCAGCACGGGACAGGGGGGGCTCCATGAGCAGTTCTTC. Protein sequence: CASSTGQGGLHEQFF.

This clone was counted between two and nine times. The chain couples TRBV6-5 to TRBJ2-4; the D call may be TRBD1 or TRBD2 (6 bases each). This CDR3 region has 15 residues. Germline CDR1 MNHEY, CDR2 SVGAGI. V lost 2 bases, J lost 6 bases, and 14 bases lay in between. The CDR3 DNA reads as TGTGCCAGCAGTTACAACCTCGAGGGGGGAAACATTCAGTACTTC. It encodes CASSYNLEGGNIQYF.

This clone was counted a few times. V usage is TRBV6-1 and J usage is TRBJ2-7, with 7 bases fitting TRBD1. Germline CDR1 reads MNHNS; CDR2 reads SASEGT. The CDR3 totals 15 residues. Trimming at V came to 3 bases and at J to 9 bases, leaving 14 bases not matched to a gene. The CDR3 coding sequence is TGTGCCAGCAGTGACGAGGGGGCGTCCTACGAGCGGCAGTACTTC. The encoded protein is CASSDEGASYERQYF.